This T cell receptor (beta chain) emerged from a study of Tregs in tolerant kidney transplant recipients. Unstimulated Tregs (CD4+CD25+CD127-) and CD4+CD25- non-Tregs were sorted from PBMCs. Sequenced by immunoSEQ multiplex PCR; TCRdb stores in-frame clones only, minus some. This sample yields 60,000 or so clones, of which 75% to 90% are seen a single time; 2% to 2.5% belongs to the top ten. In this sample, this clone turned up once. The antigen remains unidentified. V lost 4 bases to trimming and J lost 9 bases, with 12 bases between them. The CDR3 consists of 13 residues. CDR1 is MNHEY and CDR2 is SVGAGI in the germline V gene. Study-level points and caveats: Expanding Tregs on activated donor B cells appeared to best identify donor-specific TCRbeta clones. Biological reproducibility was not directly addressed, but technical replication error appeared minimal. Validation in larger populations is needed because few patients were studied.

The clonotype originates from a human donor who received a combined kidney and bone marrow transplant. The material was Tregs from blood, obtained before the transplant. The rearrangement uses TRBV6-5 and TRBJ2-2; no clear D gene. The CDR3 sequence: CASSSRLLRELFF. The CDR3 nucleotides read TGTGCCAGCAGTTCCCGCCTTTTACGGGAGCTGTTTTTT.